This T cell receptor beta chain was sequenced in a study of ipilimumab plus nivolumab after autologous stem cell transplantation (dated by TCRdb to the early 2020s). Broadly, across the study: Trial patients received a median of 5 ipilimumab doses and 8 nivolumab doses. The DLBCL cohort included primary refractory and relapsed disease, with 18-month progression-free survival of approximately 83% and 30% respectively. The trial enrolled patients with high-risk diffuse large B cell lymphoma, mature T cell lymphoma, or multiple myeloma undergoing autologous transplant. The intent-to-treat population of the trial consisted of roughly 38 patients.

The receptor library was made with the immunoSEQ multiplex PCR assay. Entries here come from immuneACCESS through TCRdb and include only in-frame sequences with V and J called. Some clones fail to appear in such tables; in the studies checked, an unresolved V gene covers under half of the shortfall, and the cause of the remainder is unknown. Recorded for this sample are some 17,000 clones; about three quarters of them occurred a single time. The ten top clones hold around 20% of the sample. Points on this clone: What antigen it recognizes has not been identified. Base qualities are not recorded, but no much larger clone differs from it by a single base.

Findings and caveats that apply to the study as a whole: Combined checkpoint inhibition appeared tolerable as post-transplant consolidation, according to the authors' conclusion. The authors stated that profiles of the T cell receptor repertoire, regulatory T cell phenotype and gut microbiota provided a biologic rationale for studying this approach further.

CDR1 and CDR2 (SGDLS, YYNGEE) derive from the germline V gene. CDR3 length: 14 amino acids, cysteine to phenylalanine. Only the CDR3 DNA stays, 42 bases, in frame from base 1. Cut back by 1 base and 2 bases, the V and J ends lie 9 bases apart. Ipilimumab was given at 1 mg/kg intravenously on day 1 of selected weeks, and checkpoint therapy started 14 to 28 days after autologous transplant. The nivolumab dose was 3 mg/kg intravenously, delivered on day 1 of weeks 1, 4, 7, 10, and every two weeks through week 26. This Phase Ib clinical trial tested ipilimumab plus nivolumab, a combined checkpoint inhibition, as consolidation after autologous stem cell transplantation.

This TCR derives from a male donor with diffuse large B-cell lymphoma. The sequencing here drew on PBMCs, taken in a trial of ipilimumab plus nivolumab as post-transplant consolidation. This sequence uses TRBV9 and TRBJ2-5; TRBD2 is a weak D gene call, 6 bases matching. The nucleotide sequence reads as follows: TGTGCCAGCAGCGTAACCGGGGGACAAGAGACCCAGTACTTC. Its protein reads: CASSVTGGQETQYF.